This T cell receptor beta chain was observed in a study of blood T cell repertoires in COVID-19. Some clones are missing from TCRdb's copy, which holds only in-frame ones; the method was immunoSEQ multiplex PCR. The sample consists of fewer than 200,000 clones, around 84% of them appearing once. The sample consisted of peripheral blood. The receptor comes from a man in his forties with active or convalescent COVID-19.

For the CDR3, the DNA is TGCGCCAGCAGTGATCCTAAAACTAATCAGCCCCAGCATTTT. This translates into CASSDPKTNQPQHF. The chain joins TRBV10-2 to TRBJ1-5; D is unclear. The germline gives CDR1 WSHSY, CDR2 SAAADI. CDR3 length equals 14 residues. The germline V and J ends were trimmed by 3 bases and 4 bases, with 10 bases remaining between them.